The next 24 T cell receptor beta chains were all read from a single sample in a study of T cells after yellow fever vaccination. TCRdb reanalysed the 5' RACE reads using MiXCR and keeps one entry per CDR3 protein. This table has roughly 150,000 distinct CDR3 sequences, 6.5% to 8.5% appearing once. Here the sequenced sample was CD4+ T cells sorted from PBMCs, taken less than 6 days after the first yellow fever vaccination. These receptors were taken from a man aged 18 to 35 who received the YFV17D yellow fever vaccine.

This clonotype showed up many times. The DNA for the CDR3 is TGTGCCAGCAGCCCTGGTAGCGGGGGGCCGGAGACCCAGTACTTC. Protein product: CASSPGSGGPETQYF. V and J are TRBV11-2 and TRBJ2-5; 10 bases align to TRBD2. The V and J ends lost 5 bases and 5 bases, in that order; junction bases with no gene match: 8. CDR1 SGHAT and CDR2 FQNNGV come from the germline V gene. This CDR3 contains 15 residues.

The gene calls are TRBV4-2 and TRBJ2-3, with a weak D call TRBD2 (5 bases). V shed 1 base and J shed 2 bases, with 13 bases lying between them. The CDR3 is 16 residues long. Germline-derived CDR1 and CDR2 are LGHNA and YNFKEQ. The DNA for the CDR3 is TGTGCCAGCAGCCAAGGGTCTAGCTTGCCCACAGATACGCAGTATTTT. It yields the protein CASSQGSSLPTDTQYF.

In this sample, this clonotype turned up many times. The chain uses TRBV7-9 and TRBJ2-3; D gene ambiguous. Germline V gene lookup returns CDR1 SEHNR and CDR2 FQNEAQ (reference sequence). Trimming pared 2 bases from V and 8 bases from J, leaving 5 bases between. The CDR3 runs to 11 residues. As DNA, the CDR3 is TGTGCCAGCAGCTTACCGGGTACGCAGTATTTT. Its translation: CASSLPGTQYF.

At least ten counts were recorded for this clonotype. The V gene is TRBV9, the J gene TRBJ2-3; TRBD2 matches at 9 bases. The J segment lost 1 base and the V segment lost 4 bases, leaving 4 bases of the junction unmatched. The CDR3 extends over 15 amino acids. CDR1 SGDLS and CDR2 YYNGEE come from the germline V gene. In DNA, the CDR3 is TGTGCCAGCAGCCCCCAGCGGGGGGGCACAGATACGCAGTATTTT. Translating gives CASSPQRGGTDTQYF.

This clonotype was counted only a few times. The chain combines TRBV18 with TRBJ1-3; a possible D gene is TRBD1 (6 bases). The V gene's germline CDR1 is KGHSH and CDR2 LQKENI. Between the trimmed V and J ends, which lost 0 bases and 0 bases, there was a span of 12 bases. The CDR3 sequence is 17 residues long. In DNA form, the CDR3 reads TGTGCCAGCTCACCACCACAGGGAGGGAGCTCTGGAAACACCATATATTTT. It specifies CASSPPQGGSSGNTIYF.

Many counts were recorded for this clonotype. This sequence joins TRBV7-9 and TRBJ1-2; no clear D. Germline V gives CDR1 SEHNR, CDR2 FQNEAQ (reference sequence). The length of the CDR3 is 11 residues. Trimming left V 2 bases short and J 13 bases short, with 11 bases between. The CDR3 is CASSLLNSGTF. CDR3 coding DNA: TGTGCCAGCAGCTTACTGAACTCCGGCACCTTC.

Regarding this clonotype: A much larger clonotype is one base distant, so this may be a read error. This chain joins TRBV5-1 and TRBJ2-5; 10 bases map to TRBD2. The CDR3 loop spans 16 amino acids. Germline assignment: CDR1 SGHRS and CDR2 YFSETQ. The CDR3 is CVSTPGSGGALETQYF. CDR3 nucleotide sequence: TGCGTCAGCACCCCTGGCAGCGGGGGGGCCCTGGAGACCCAGTACTTC. Combining the CDR3 with reference TRBV5-1 and TRBJ2-5 gives the whole variable domain KAGVTQTPRYLIKTRGQQVTLSCSPISGHRSVSWYQQTPGQGLQFLFEYFSETQRNKGNFPGRFSGRQFSNSRSEMNVSTLELGDSALYLCVSTPGSGGALETQYFGPGTRLLVL.

This clonotype was picked up many times. The V and J genes are TRBV7-2 and TRBJ2-1; a possible D gene is TRBD1 (6 bases). Germline V gives CDR1 SGHTA, CDR2 FQGNSA. V gave up 4 bases and J gave up 3 bases, with 10 bases separating them. This CDR3 is built from 14 residues. The CDR3 is CASSSGTFYNEQFF. CDR3 coding DNA: TGTGCCAGCAGCTCAGGGACATTCTACAATGAGCAGTTCTTC. Drawing the rest from reference TRBV7-2 and TRBJ2-1, the complete variable domain is GAGVSQSPSNKVTEKGKDVELRCDPISGHTALYWYRQSLGQGLEFLIYFQGNSAPDKSGLPSDRFSAERTGGSVSTLTIQRTQQEDSAVYLCASSSGTFYNEQFFGPGTRLTVL.

This clonotype was counted a few times. This chain connects TRBV20-1 to TRBJ2-2; D is ambiguous. The CDR3 consists of 12 residues. Trimming removed 3 bases at V and 2 bases at J, with 4 bases between. The germline V gene encodes CDR1 DFQATT and CDR2 SNEGSKA (reference sequence). CDR3 bases: TGCAGTGCTAGCCGCAACACCGGGGAGCTGTTTTTT. This sequence encodes CSASRNTGELFF.

This clonotype was seen repeatedly, ten times or more. This rearrangement joins TRBV7-2 to TRBJ2-3, with no clear D. The V end lost 5 bases, the J end lost 3 bases, and 9 bases lay between the germline ends. The CDR3 loop spans 13 amino acids. The germline V gene has CDR1 SGHTA and CDR2 FQGNSA. CDR3 nucleotides: TGTGCCAGCAGCAGCCCAGAGACAGATACGCAGTATTTT. Its translation: CASSSPETDTQYF.

This clonotype occurred many times. The chain carries TRBV4-3 and TRBJ1-6; no clear D. The CDR3 consists of 15 residues. Germline CDR1 and CDR2: LGHNA and YSLEER. The V end was cut by 5 bases, the J end by 10 bases, with 18 bases between. The CDR3 nucleotides are TGCGCCAGCAGCAGGTCCCCCGAGGGCAACTCACCCCTCCACTTT. Translated: CASSRSPEGNSPLHF.

This clonotype was seen more than once but under ten times. This chain links TRBV10-2 with TRBJ2-1; D might be TRBD2 (6 bases). The CDR3 consists of 15 residues. Deletions cut 5 bases from V and 4 bases from J, with 15 bases between. Germline V lookup: CDR1 WSHSY, CDR2 SAAADI. The CDR3 is CASSTRLGVYNEQFF. The CDR3 DNA reads as TGCGCCAGCAGTACCAGACTAGGAGTTTACAATGAGCAGTTCTTC.

This clonotype occurred many times. The chain recombines TRBV7-9 with TRBJ2-1; 15 bases match TRBD2. The CDR3 is made up of 16 amino acids. J lost 9 bases, V lost 3 bases, and 6 bases had no gene match. Germline assignment: CDR1 SEHNR and CDR2 FQNEAQ (reference sequence). The CDR3 DNA sequence: TGTGCCAGCAGCTTCGGACTAGCGGGGGGGCAGAGTGAGCAGTTCTTC. Translation: CASSFGLAGGQSEQFF.

This clonotype came up many times. V and J are TRBV20-1 and TRBJ2-2; 8 bases fit TRBD2. V shed 3 bases, J shed 1 base, and the junction held 7 bases outside the gene matches. The CDR3 runs to 16 residues. The germline V gene has CDR1 DFQATT and CDR2 SNEGSKA (reference sequence). The CDR3 bases are TGCAGTGCTAGTCTTCCGCTAGCGGGGAACACCGGGGAGCTGTTTTTT. Translating gives CSASLPLAGNTGELFF.

This clonotype was seen many times. J is TRBJ2-1 and V is TRBV5-1, with TRBD1 matching 8 bases. J gave up 4 bases and V 4 bases, and 16 bases lay outside the gene matches. CDR1 SGHRS and CDR2 YFSETQ come from the germline V gene. CDR3 size: 18 residues. DNA for the CDR3: TGCGCCAGCAGCCTGGATGGACGGGGACAGGAGTATTACAATGAGCAGTTCTTC. This gives the protein CASSLDGRGQEYYNEQFF.

V gene TRBV5-1 combines with J gene TRBJ2-7, with 8 positions matching TRBD1. The CDR3 loop spans 19 amino acids. V was pared by 1 base and J by 0 bases, with 15 bases of the junction left unmatched. Germline V CDR1 and CDR2: SGHRS, YFSETQ. In nucleotides, the CDR3 is TGCGCCAGCAGCTTGTATAGTGCTGGGACAGGTGATGGCTCCTACGAGCAGTACTTC. Translating gives CASSLYSAGTGDGSYEQYF.

The rearrangement joins TRBV5-4 to TRBJ2-3; tentative D call: TRBD2 (5 bases). CDR1 SGHNT and CDR2 YYREEE come from the germline V gene (reference sequence). Trimming took off 3 bases at V and 1 base at J, with 9 bases between the two ends. The CDR3 contains 14 residues. CDR3 loop: CASSWERRTDTQYF. The DNA for the CDR3 is TGTGCCAGCAGCTGGGAGCGGCGCACAGATACGCAGTATTTT.

The table lists this clonotype with many counts. This sequence joins TRBV18 and TRBJ2-1; 9 bases fit TRBD2. The junction had 7 bases not matched to a gene; V was cut back by 6 bases and J by 10 bases. The CDR3 covers 13 residues. The germline CDR1 and CDR2 sequences are KGHSH and LQKENI. DNA of the CDR3: TGTGCCAGCTCGGGCGCTAGCGGGGACGAGCAGTTCTTC. Amino acid sequence: CASSGASGDEQFF. The full variable domain, rest sourced from reference TRBV18 and TRBJ2-1, is NAGVMQNPRHLVRRRGQEARLRCSPMKGHSHVYWYRQLPEEGLKFMVYLQKENIIDESGMPKERFSAEFPKEGPSILRIQQVVRGDSAAYFCASSGASGDEQFFGPGTRLTVL.

In this sample, this clonotype turned up many times. This chain uses TRBV20-1 with TRBJ2-3; no clear D. The germline V gene has CDR1 DFQATT and CDR2 SNEGSKA (reference sequence). The CDR3 contains 13 residues. V dropped 5 bases and J dropped 2 bases, with 11 bases sitting between them. The CDR3 here is CSACRLFTDTQYF. The CDR3 nucleotides are TGCAGTGCTTGTAGGCTATTCACAGATACGCAGTATTTT.

Ten or more counts support this clonotype. The rearrangement joins TRBV5-1 to TRBJ1-1, with a tentative D call TRBD1 (6 bases). The CDR3 has 13 amino acids. Germline loops: CDR1 SGHRS, CDR2 YFSETQ. V was trimmed by 0 bases and J by 10 bases, leaving 13 bases between them. The CDR3 loop is CASSLEGGAGAFF. Here the CDR3 DNA reads TGCGCCAGCAGCTTGGAGGGGGGGGCTGGAGCTTTCTTT. The full variable domain, completed using reference TRBV5-1 and TRBJ1-1, is KAGVTQTPRYLIKTRGQQVTLSCSPISGHRSVSWYQQTPGQGLQFLFEYFSETQRNKGNFPGRFSGRQFSNSRSEMNVSTLELGDSALYLCASSLEGGAGAFFGQGTRLTVV.

This clonotype was seen a few times. The chain uses TRBV20-1 and TRBJ1-5; D may be TRBD1 (6 bases). Germline CDR1 reads DFQATT; CDR2 reads SNEGSKA (reference sequence). V lost 5 bases and J 5 bases, leaving 10 bases between the germline ends. The CDR3 is 12 residues long. In nucleotides, the CDR3 is TGCAGTGCTGTTTCAGGGGATCAGCCCCAGCATTTT. Encoded protein: CSAVSGDQPQHF.

In this sample, this clonotype turned up many times. The CDR3 nucleotides read TGTGCCAGCAGTGCTCCGCAGGGGTACCAAGAGACCCAGTACTTC. Translated, it gives CASSAPQGYQETQYF. The chain joins TRBV25-1 to TRBJ2-5; maybe TRBD1 (6 bases). This CDR3 spans 15 amino acids. Germline V gene lookup returns CDR1 MGHDK and CDR2 SYGVNS. V was shortened by 4 bases and J by 0 bases, with 12 bases between the two germline ends.

V is TRBV29-1 and J is TRBJ1-1; D remains ambiguous. Germline-derived CDR1 and CDR2 are SQVTM and ANQGSEA. V shed 4 bases and J shed 6 bases, with 18 bases lying between them. The CDR3 covers 14 residues. The CDR3 coding sequence is TGCAGCGTTGGGGCTTTGCGGTTACGTCCTGAAGCTTTCTTT. Protein: CSVGALRLRPEAFF.

Regarding this clonotype: A much bigger clone sits one base away, suggesting this may be a read error. The chain is built from TRBV6-5 and TRBJ2-7; D is possibly TRBD2 (5 bases). Between the trimmed V and J ends, which lost 6 bases and 4 bases, there was a span of 19 bases. Germline V gives CDR1 MNHEY, CDR2 SVGAGI. This CDR3 region has 15 residues. CDR3 in DNA: TGTGCCAGCAGCTACACGACTATCGGGGTATACGAGCAGTACTTC. It yields the protein CASSYTTIGVYEQYF.